This is a list of T cell receptor beta chains from one sample in a study of blood T cell repertoires in COVID-19. Sequenced by immunoSEQ multiplex PCR; TCRdb stores in-frame clones only, minus some. The repertoire has a few hundred thousand clones, less than 90% of them found once; the top ten carry approximately 14%. The specimen sequenced was peripheral blood. These receptors were obtained from a woman aged 70-85 years with COVID-19, enrolled during active disease. CDR3s include the opening cysteine and the closing phenylalanine or tryptophan. The order of the fields is V gene, CDR3 length, clone size, J gene, D gene, CDR3 protein, CDR3 DNA. The D gene is left open where the match is weak. The listing skips clone size in some rows; elsewhere it reads once, few, many or a size class.

TRBV21-1	9	NA	TRBJ2-5	NA	CASRGTQYF	TGTGCCAGCCGGGGGACCCAGTACTTC
TRBV28	13	NA	TRBJ1-2	NA	CASIPGLGKGYTF	TGTGCCAGCATCCCAGGGCTGGGAAAGGGCTACACCTTC
TRBV5-6	14	few	TRBJ1-1	NA	CASSFPREATEAFF	TGTGCCAGCAGCTTCCCCCGTGAGGCCACTGAAGCTTTCTTT
TRBV6-4	13	NA	TRBJ1-1	NA	CASSKEASAEAFF	TGTGCCAGCAGTAAGGAGGCCTCCGCTGAAGCTTTCTTT
TRBV9	16	NA	TRBJ1-2	TRBD1	CASSHRQGSQNYGYTF	TGTGCCAGCAGCCATCGACAGGGGTCGCAGAACTATGGCTACACCTTC
TRBV9	15	NA	TRBJ2-5	NA	CASSSEAQGGETQYF	TGTGCCAGCAGCTCAGAAGCACAGGGAGGGGAGACCCAGTACTTC
TRBV11-2	17	NA	TRBJ2-5	TRBD2	CASSLGRLAGGRETQYF	TGTGCCAGCAGCTTAGGGCGATTAGCGGGGGGTAGGGAGACCCAGTACTTC
TRBV18	16	NA	TRBJ2-1	TRBD2	CASSPPSGGTYNEQFF	TGTGCCAGCTCACCACCGTCGGGGGGAACTTACAATGAGCAGTTCTTC
TRBV7-3	13	many	TRBJ2-3	NA	CASSLDYRDTQYF	TGTGCCAGCAGCCTAGACTATCGGGATACGCAGTATTTT
TRBV7-2	17	NA	TRBJ2-5	TRBD2	CASSSGQAGGHLLAQYF	TGTGCCAGCAGCTCCGGTCAAGCGGGGGGCCACCTGCTGGCCCAGTACTTC
TRBV7-2	16	NA	TRBJ1-4	TRBD1	CASSSGQGTTNEKLFF	TGTGCCAGCAGCTCGGGACAGGGCACTACTAATGAAAAACTGTTTTTT
TRBV6-5	11	NA	TRBJ1-1	NA	CASSYDSEAFF	TGTGCCAGCAGTTACGACAGTGAAGCTTTCTTT
TRBV19	14	NA	TRBJ1-3	TRBD1	CASRDRGGGNTIYF	TGTGCCAGTAGGGACAGGGGCGGCGGAAACACCATATATTTT
TRBV28	15	NA	TRBJ1-5	NA	CASSALSGGNQPQHF	TGTGCCAGCAGTGCTCTATCGGGGGGCAATCAGCCCCAGCATTTT
TRBV7-9	14	NA	TRBJ2-7	NA	CASSLTQGTPEQYF	TGTGCCAGCAGCCTCACTCAGGGGACACCCGAGCAGTACTTC
TRBV30	11	NA	TRBJ2-7	NA	CACGAVYEQYF	TGTGCCTGTGGCGCGGTCTACGAGCAGTACTTC
TRBV6-6	15	NA	TRBJ2-3	TRBD2	CASSDPTSGTDTQYF	TGTGCCAGCAGTGATCCGACTAGCGGGACAGATACGCAGTATTTT
TRBV27	16	NA	TRBJ2-7	NA	CASSFQGPRLGYEQYF	TGTGCCAGCAGTTTCCAGGGCCCTAGGTTAGGCTACGAGCAGTACTTC
TRBV5-1	17	NA	TRBJ2-5	TRBD2	CASSLQSGGPNQETQYF	TGCGCCAGCAGCCTCCAGTCGGGGGGGCCTAATCAAGAGACCCAGTACTTC
TRBV5-1	15	NA	TRBJ2-5	TRBD2	CASSSLGGGGETQYF	TGCGCCAGCAGCTCCCTCGGGGGGGGCGGAGAGACCCAGTACTTC
TRBV3-1/TRBV3-2	17	NA	TRBJ2-7	TRBD1	CASSQDRGGRGQYEQYF	TGTGCCAGCAGCCAAGACCGAGGGGGCAGGGGCCAATACGAGCAGTACTTC
TRBV19	14	NA	TRBJ1-5	TRBD1	CVSGTGGYNQPQHF	TGTGTCTCCGGGACAGGGGGTTACAATCAGCCCCAGCATTTT
TRBV19	16	few	TRBJ1-4	NA	CASSIQPGAGGEKLFF	TGTGCCAGTAGTATCCAACCGGGAGCGGGAGGCGAAAAACTGTTTTTT
TRBV7-9	17	NA	TRBJ2-1	TRBD1	CASSRLILGQYYNEQFF	TGTGCCAGCAGCCGCCTCATTCTGGGACAGTACTACAATGAGCAGTTCTTC
TRBV7-2	15	few	TRBJ2-4	NA	CASSLGPGVGNIQYF	TGTGCCAGCAGCTTAGGACCGGGGGTGGGAAACATTCAGTACTTC
TRBV29-1	16	NA	TRBJ2-3	NA	CSVEWEWAASTDTQYF	TGCAGCGTTGAATGGGAGTGGGCAGCTAGCACAGATACGCAGTATTTT
TRBV4-1	17	once	TRBJ2-1	TRBD1	CASSQDDRGPAGNEQFF	TGCGCCAGCAGCCAAGATGATAGGGGGCCGGCGGGCAATGAGCAGTTCTTC
TRBV11-3	16	NA	TRBJ1-6	NA	CASSLAGRSYNSPLHF	TGTGCCAGCAGCTTAGCTGGCAGGTCCTATAATTCACCCCTCCACTTT
TRBV5-4	14	NA	TRBJ1-1	NA	CASSSEGVSTEAFF	TGTGCCAGCAGCTCCGAGGGTGTGAGCACTGAAGCTTTCTTT
TRBV30	13	NA	TRBJ2-7	TRBD1	CAWSTTGVYEQYF	TGTGCCTGGAGTACTACAGGGGTCTACGAGCAGTACTTC
TRBV9	14	few	TRBJ1-5	TRBD1	CASSGTGDNQPQHF	TGTGCCAGCAGCGGGACAGGGGATAATCAGCCCCAGCATTTT
TRBV4-1	18	NA	TRBJ2-3	TRBD2	CASSQGPGTGLAGMNRYF	TGCGCCAGCAGCCAAGGCCCAGGAACCGGACTAGCGGGGATGAACCGGTATTTT
TRBV30	14	NA	TRBJ2-5	NA	CAWRSTGSKETQYF	TGTGCCTGGAGATCGACAGGATCTAAAGAGACCCAGTACTTC
TRBV4-3	13	NA	TRBJ2-1	NA	CASSQDLYNEQFF	TGCGCCAGCAGCCAAGATCTTTACAATGAGCAGTTCTTC
TRBV19	16	NA	TRBJ1-1	NA	CASSISWGQGNSEAFF	TGTGCCAGTAGTATCAGCTGGGGGCAAGGGAACTCTGAAGCTTTCTTT
TRBV27	14	NA	TRBJ1-4	NA	CASSPDSENEKLFF	TGTGCCAGCAGTCCGGACAGCGAGAATGAAAAACTGTTTTTT
TRBV27	14	NA	TRBJ1-1	TRBD1	CASSPRQGDTEAFF	TGTGCCAGCAGTCCACGACAGGGAGACACTGAAGCTTTCTTT
TRBV10-3	16	NA	TRBJ2-7	TRBD1	CAISPISGTGRYEQYF	TGTGCCATCAGTCCTATCTCCGGGACAGGGCGGTACGAGCAGTACTTC
TRBV10-2	17	NA	TRBJ2-2	TRBD2	CASLTSGFPPNTGELFF	TGCGCCAGCTTGACTAGCGGGTTCCCTCCGAACACCGGGGAGCTGTTTTTT
TRBV6-1	19	NA	TRBJ2-3	TRBD1	CASSEAEGQGAGGTDTQYF	TGTGCCAGCAGTGAAGCGGAGGGACAGGGGGCGGGGGGGACAGATACGCAGTATTTT
TRBV3-1/TRBV3-2	13	NA	TRBJ1-1	NA	CASSQEGGSKAFF	TGTGCCAGCAGCCAAGAGGGCGGGAGTAAGGCTTTCTTT
TRBV7-9	15	NA	TRBJ2-3	NA	CASSFQGLSTDTQYF	TGTGCCAGCAGCTTTCAGGGTCTCAGCACAGATACGCAGTATTTT